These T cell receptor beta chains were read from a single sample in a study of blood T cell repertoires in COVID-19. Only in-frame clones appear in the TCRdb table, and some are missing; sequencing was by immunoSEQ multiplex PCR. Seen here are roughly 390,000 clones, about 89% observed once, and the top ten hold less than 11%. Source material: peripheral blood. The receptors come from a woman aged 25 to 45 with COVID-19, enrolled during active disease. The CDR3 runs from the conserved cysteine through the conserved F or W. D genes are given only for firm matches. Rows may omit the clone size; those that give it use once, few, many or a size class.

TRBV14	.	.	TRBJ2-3	TGTGCCAGCAGCCAAGATAAGAACAGGTTGTTACGGGCAGATACGCAGTATTTT	CASSQDKNRLLRADTQYF
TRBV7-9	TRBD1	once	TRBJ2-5	TGTGCCAGCAGGATCTGGACAGGGGAGGGGGAGACCCAGTACTTC	CASRIWTGEGETQYF
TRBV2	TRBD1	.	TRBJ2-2	TGTGCCAGCAGTGAAGAAACAGGGGGAGCCACCGGGGAGCTGTTTTTT	CASSEETGGATGELFF
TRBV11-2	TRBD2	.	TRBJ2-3	TGTGCCAGCAGCTTAGCGGGGACTAGACCAGATACGCAGTATTTT	CASSLAGTRPDTQYF
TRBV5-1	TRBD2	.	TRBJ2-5	TGCGCCAGCCAGACTAGCGGGAGGACGGAGGAGACCCAGTACTTC	CASQTSGRTEETQYF
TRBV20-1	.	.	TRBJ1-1	TGCAGTGTTAACAGGGTCTCTGAAGCTTTCTTT	CSVNRVSEAFF
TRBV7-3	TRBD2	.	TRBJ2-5	TGTGCCAGCAGCCTTGGGAGGGACTGGAAGACCCAGTACTTC	CASSLGRDWKTQYF
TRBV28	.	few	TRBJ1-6	TGTGCCAGCGGGCCCCCCTCTTTACCCCTCCACTTT	CASGPPSLPLHF
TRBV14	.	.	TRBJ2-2	TGTGCCAGCAGCCAAGTCCCGGGGGAGCTGTTTTTT	CASSQVPGELFF
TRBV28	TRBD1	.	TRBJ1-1	TGTGCCATCGGGACAGGGTGGGGGAGCACTGAAGCTTTCTTT	CAIGTGWGSTEAFF
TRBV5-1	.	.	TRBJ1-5	TGCGCCAGCAGCTTAGGGGCCGTAAATCAGCCCCAGCATTTT	CASSLGAVNQPQHF
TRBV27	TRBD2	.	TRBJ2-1	TGTGCCAGCAGTTATCGACTAGCCGGTTCCTACAATGAGCAGTTCTTC	CASSYRLAGSYNEQFF
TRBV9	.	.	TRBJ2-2	TGTGCCAGCAGCGCAGAAGGACACCCTTACACCGGGGAGCTGTTTTTT	CASSAEGHPYTGELFF
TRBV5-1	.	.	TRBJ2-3	TGCGCCAGCAGCACCGGGGGTGATCGCACAGATACGCAGTATTTT	CASSTGGDRTDTQYF
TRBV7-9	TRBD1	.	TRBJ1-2	TGTGCCAGCAGCTTCTGGGACAGACATAACTATGGCTACACCTTC	CASSFWDRHNYGYTF
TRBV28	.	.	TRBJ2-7	TGTGCCAGCAGCTGGGGGGAGACGACCTACGAGCAGTACTTC	CASSWGETTYEQYF
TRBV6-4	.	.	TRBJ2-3	TGTGCCAGCAGTGACGGGCAGCCAAGCACAGATACGCAGTATTTT	CASSDGQPSTDTQYF
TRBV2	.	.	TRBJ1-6	TGTGCCAGCAGCACCGACAGGAAAGGAGACATCCCCCTCCACTTT	CASSTDRKGDIPLHF
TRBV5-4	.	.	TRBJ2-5	TGTGCCAGCAGCTTGACAGGGCCTCCCAGGACCCAGTACTTC	CASSLTGPPRTQYF
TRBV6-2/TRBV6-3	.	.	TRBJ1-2	TGTGCCAGCAGTTACTCGGAGAACAGGGCGGGCTACACCTTC	CASSYSENRAGYTF
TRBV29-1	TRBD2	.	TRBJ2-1	TGCAGCGTTGTTACTAGCGGACACAATGAGCAGTTCTTC	CSVVTSGHNEQFF
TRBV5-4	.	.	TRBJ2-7	TGTGCCAGCAGCTTTGACGGGAGAAGGGGCGAGGAGCAGTACTTC	CASSFDGRRGEEQYF
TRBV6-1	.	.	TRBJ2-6	TGTGCCAGCAGTGAAGACAGCTCTGGGGCCAACGTCCTGACTTTC	CASSEDSSGANVLTF
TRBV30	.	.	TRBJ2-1	TGTGCCTGGACGGATTACGGGATATACAATGAGCAGTTCTTC	CAWTDYGIYNEQFF
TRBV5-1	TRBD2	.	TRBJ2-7	TGCGCCAGCAGCTTGGGGGGACTAGCGGGAGTCGGCTTCCTTATCTACGAGCAGTACTTC	CASSLGGLAGVGFLIYEQYF
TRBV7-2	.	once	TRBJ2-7	TGTGCCAGCAGCTCGGACGGAGGAGGGACTTCCTACGAGCAGTACTTC	CASSSDGGGTSYEQYF
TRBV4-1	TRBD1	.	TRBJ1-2	TGCGCCAGCAGCCTTTCCGGGACAGACGATGGCTACACCTTC	CASSLSGTDDGYTF
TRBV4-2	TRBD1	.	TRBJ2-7	TGTGCCAGCAGCCAAGGGACAGGGAGAGACGAGCAGTACTTC	CASSQGTGRDEQYF
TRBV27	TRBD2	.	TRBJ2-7	TGTGCCAGCAGGGTGACTAGCGGGAGTTACGAGCAGTACTTC	CASRVTSGSYEQYF
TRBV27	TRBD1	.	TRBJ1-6	TGTGCCAGCAGTTTACAGGGGGCTCAATCACCCCTCCACTTT	CASSLQGAQSPLHF
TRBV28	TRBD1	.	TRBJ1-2	TGTGCCAGCAGTTCGAGGACAGGGAACTATGGCTACACCTTC	CASSSRTGNYGYTF
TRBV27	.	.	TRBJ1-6	TGTGCCAGCAGTTTAGGCAACAGGGTGGGATCACCCCTCCACTTT	CASSLGNRVGSPLHF
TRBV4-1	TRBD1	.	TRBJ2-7	TGCGCCAGCAGCCCGGGACAGGACACTTACGAGCAGTACTTC	CASSPGQDTYEQYF
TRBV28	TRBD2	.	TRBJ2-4	TGTGCCAGCAGTTTACTCGCCCCCGGGGGGAACATTCAGTACTTC	CASSLLAPGGNIQYF
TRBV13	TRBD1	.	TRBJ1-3	TGTGCCAGCAGCTTAGAGAGGACAGGGGAACGAAACACCATATATTTT	CASSLERTGERNTIYF
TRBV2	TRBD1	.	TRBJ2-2	TGTGCCAGCGTTCCGGGACAGGCAGACACCGGGGAGCTGTTTTTT	CASVPGQADTGELFF
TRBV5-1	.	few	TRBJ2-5	TGCGCCAGCAGCTCGGGACTTCTACTGGGAGAGACCCAGTACTTC	CASSSGLLLGETQYF
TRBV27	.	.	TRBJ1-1	TGTGCCAGCAGCGGAGGAGCAGCTCGGGGGTTGAACACTGAAGCTTTCTTT	CASSGGAARGLNTEAFF
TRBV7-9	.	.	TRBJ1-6	TGTGCCAGCAGCTTAGCCGAGGGTCCGAGGTCACCCCTCCACTTT	CASSLAEGPRSPLHF
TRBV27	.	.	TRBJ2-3	TGTGCCAGCAGGCTCCAGGGGGGAGATACGCAGTATTTT	CASRLQGGDTQYF
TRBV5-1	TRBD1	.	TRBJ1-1	TGCGCCAGCAGCCCCGGGACAGAGAACACTGAAGCTTTCTTT	CASSPGTENTEAFF
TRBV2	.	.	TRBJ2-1	TGTGCCAGTGGGCTCGAGGGCGGCAATGAGCAGTTCTTC	CASGLEGGNEQFF
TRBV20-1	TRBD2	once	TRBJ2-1	TGCAGTGCTAGTAGCGGGAGGGGCTACAATGAGCAGTTCTTC	CSASSGRGYNEQFF
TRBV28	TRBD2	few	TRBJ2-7	TGTGCCACTACGAGCGGGAACCACTTGGAGCAGTACTTC	CATTSGNHLEQYF
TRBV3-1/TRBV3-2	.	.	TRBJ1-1	TGTGCCAGCAGCCCCCCGGGCGGACACATGAACACTGAAGCTTTCTTT	CASSPPGGHMNTEAFF
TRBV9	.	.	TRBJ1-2	TGTGCCAGCAGCGTAGGTGCGACAGCCAACTATGGCTACACCTTC	CASSVGATANYGYTF
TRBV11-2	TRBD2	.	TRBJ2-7	TGTGCCAGCAGCTTACAACCGGGACTAGCGGGAGGCTCCCAGCAGTACTTC	CASSLQPGLAGGSQQYF